The rows below give T cell receptor beta chains drawn from one sample of a study of blood T cells in healthy people across ages. TCRdb called the 5' RACE reads again in MiXCR, with one record for every CDR3 protein. The table shows roughly 1.6 million distinct CDR3 sequences, with approximately 32% occurring only once. The sequencing sample was made of blood. These TCRs come from a woman aged 25-40 years in good health. Each CDR3 is given with its conserved first and last residue. The D gene is left open where the match is weak. Some rows mark clone size as missing; the rest say once, few, many or name a class of expanded clone.

CDR3	DNA	J	D	size	V
CSARSSGITEETQYF	TGCAGTGCTAGATCTAGCGGGATTACGGAGGAGACCCAGTACTTC	TRBJ2-5	TRBD2	-	TRBV20-1
CASSSSPGRNSGNTIYF	TGCGCCAGCAGTTCTTCACCGGGACGGAACTCTGGAAACACCATATATTTT	TRBJ1-3	-	-	TRBV5-1
CASSQAIRDYYGYTF	TGCGCCAGCAGCCAAGCGATCAGGGACTACTATGGCTACACCTTC	TRBJ1-2	-	-	TRBV4-1
CASSESGIRTDTQYF	TGTGCCAGCAGCGAAAGCGGGATCCGCACAGATACGCAGTATTTT	TRBJ2-3	TRBD2	few	TRBV9
CASSTQGANEKLFF	TGTGCCAGCAGTACACAGGGCGCTAATGAAAAACTGTTTTTT	TRBJ1-4	-	-	TRBV6-6
CAWSVSYNQPQHF	TGTGCCTGGAGTGTGAGTTACAATCAGCCCCAGCATTTT	TRBJ1-5	-	-	TRBV30
CASSWNDPTGPYEQYF	TGTGCCAGCAGCTGGAATGACCCGACGGGCCCCTACGAGCAGTACTTC	TRBJ2-7	-	few	TRBV5-5
CASTPTGKYGYTF	TGTGCCAGCACCCCGACAGGAAAATATGGCTACACCTTC	TRBJ1-2	-	few	TRBV25-1
CASNVEGRPADTQYF	TGTGCCAGCAACGTAGAAGGACGGCCAGCAGATACGCAGTATTTT	TRBJ2-3	-	-	TRBV9
CTTEVAGPRSDEQFF	TGTACTACCGAAGTAGCGGGCCCAAGGAGCGATGAGCAGTTCTTC	TRBJ2-1	TRBD2	few	TRBV20-1
CASSFRDLSYNEQFF	TGTGCCAGCAGTTTCCGGGACCTATCCTACAATGAGCAGTTCTTC	TRBJ2-1	-	many	TRBV12-3/TRBV12-4
CASSTGTGGNTF	TGTGCCAGCAGTACAGGGACAGGAGGAAACACCTTC	TRBJ1-2	TRBD1	-	TRBV6-5
CASSETLIGMGSPLHF	TGTGCCAGCAGTGAAACGTTGATAGGGATGGGATCACCCCTCCACTTT	TRBJ1-6	-	few	TRBV25-1
CASRLTSGVFQPLVEQFF	TGTGCCAGCAGGCTTACTAGCGGGGTGTTCCAACCGCTAGTGGAGCAGTTCTTC	TRBJ2-1	TRBD2	few	TRBV6-5
CASSEQLTYEQYF	TGTGCCAGCAGTGAACAGCTGACCTACGAGCAGTACTTC	TRBJ2-7	-	many	TRBV2
CASTWESEQYF	TGTGCCAGCACCTGGGAGAGCGAGCAGTACTTC	TRBJ2-7	-	-	TRBV7-2
CASSPQVDSYEQYF	TGTGCCAGCAGTCCCCAGGTAGACTCCTACGAGCAGTACTTC	TRBJ2-7	-	few	TRBV7-9
CASLSGRAREQYF	TGTGCCAGCTTAAGCGGGAGGGCCAGGGAGCAGTACTTC	TRBJ2-5	-	few	TRBV21-1
CASSLGGVANEKLFF	TGTGCCAGCAGCTTAGGGGGCGTTGCTAATGAAAAACTGTTTTTT	TRBJ1-4	-	-	TRBV11-2
CSARDSETPRAETQYF	TGCAGTGCTAGAGATTCAGAGACTCCCAGGGCGGAGACCCAGTACTTC	TRBJ2-5	-	few	TRBV20-1
CASSEFMETQYF	TGCGCCAGCAGTGAGTTCATGGAGACCCAGTACTTC	TRBJ2-5	-	few	TRBV10-2
CASSQDQMGTDTQYF	TGTGCCAGCAGCCAAGATCAGATGGGCACAGATACGCAGTATTTT	TRBJ2-3	-	-	TRBV3-1
CASSFVRADTQYF	TGTGCCAGCAGCTTTGTCAGGGCAGATACGCAGTATTTT	TRBJ2-3	-	-	TRBV7-3
CASSLAANTEAFF	TGTGCCAGCAGCTTAGCGGCGAACACTGAAGCTTTCTTT	TRBJ1-1	-	many	TRBV5-1
CASSPGQVWYEQFF	TGTGCCAGCAGTCCGGGACAGGTCTGGTATGAGCAGTTCTTC	TRBJ2-1	TRBD1	-	TRBV28
CASIDKGETQYF	TGTGCCAGCATCGATAAGGGAGAGACCCAGTACTTC	TRBJ2-5	-	-	TRBV7-9
CASSPPVGQDSYEQYF	TGTGCCAGCAGTCCACCCGTGGGACAGGATTCCTACGAGCAGTACTTC	TRBJ2-7	TRBD1	-	TRBV28
CASSVAGQAKQYF	TGCGCCAGCAGCGTCGCGGGACAGGCAAAGCAGTACTTC	TRBJ2-5	TRBD1	-	TRBV5-1
CASSEVMGRYNEQFF	TGCGCCAGCAGTGAGGTGATGGGCAGGTACAATGAGCAGTTCTTC	TRBJ2-1	-	few	TRBV10-2
CSARVPLAGVQLTYNEQFF	TGCAGTGCTAGAGTCCCGCTAGCGGGAGTTCAACTGACCTACAATGAGCAGTTCTTC	TRBJ2-1	TRBD2	-	TRBV20-1
CASSLDSLGQPYYEQYF	TGCGCCAGCAGCTTGGATTCCTTGGGGCAACCTTACTACGAGCAGTACTTC	TRBJ2-7	-	-	TRBV5-1
CASSNQDRPEQYF	TGTGCCAGCAGCAACCAGGACAGGCCAGAGCAGTACTTC	TRBJ2-7	TRBD1	-	TRBV9
CASSFLTSGRLSTDTQYF	TGTGCCAGCAGTTTCCTGACTAGCGGGAGGCTAAGCACAGATACGCAGTATTTT	TRBJ2-3	TRBD2	few	TRBV27
CASSPPGLGKGEQYF	TGTGCCAGCAGTCCCCCGGGGCTCGGAAAGGGGGAGCAGTACTTC	TRBJ2-5	-	-	TRBV2
CASSPLTLDRPPSGANVLTF	TGTGCCAGCTCACCACTAACTTTGGACAGGCCCCCTTCTGGGGCCAACGTCCTGACTTTC	TRBJ2-6	TRBD1	few	TRBV18
CSAQMDPRPYF	TGCAGTGCTCAGATGGATCCAAGGCCGTACTTC	TRBJ2-7	-	-	TRBV20-1
CSARPWGQPSYEQYF	TGCAGTGCCAGACCTTGGGGACAGCCCTCCTACGAGCAGTACTTC	TRBJ2-7	TRBD1	few	TRBV20-1
CATLGLGGRGNEQFF	TGTGCCACTCTCGGATTAGGCGGGAGGGGAAATGAGCAGTTCTTC	TRBJ2-1	TRBD2	-	TRBV27
CASRGDRVPADTQYF	TGTGCCAGCAGAGGGGACAGGGTGCCTGCAGATACGCAGTATTTT	TRBJ2-3	TRBD1	-	TRBV12-3/TRBV12-4
CAGTEGGTDTQYF	TGTGCCGGCACCGAGGGGGGCACAGATACGCAGTATTTT	TRBJ2-3	-	-	TRBV7-9
CASSLKQGEEHEQYF	TGTGCCAGCAGCTTAAAGCAGGGCGAGGAACACGAGCAGTACTTC	TRBJ2-7	-	many	TRBV7-8
CSAKVASLHEQYF	TGCAGTGCTAAGGTGGCTAGTCTCCACGAGCAGTACTTC	TRBJ2-7	-	-	TRBV20-1